A single sample gave rise to the 13 T cell receptor beta chains below, sequenced in a study of shared clonotypes between healthy human individuals. Generated by immunoSEQ multiplex PCR, the TCRdb table keeps only in-frame clones and is missing some. The data contain more than 500,000 clones, approximately 95% of them singletons. The sample consisted of naive CD4+ T cells sorted from blood. The subset here: CD45RA+ positively selected. The receptors stem from a woman aged 25 to 39 in good health.

The chain uses TRBV5-4 and TRBJ1-1, with a weak D call TRBD1 (6 bases). The CDR3 contains 14 residues. In germline, CDR1 is SGHNT, CDR2 YYREEE (reference sequence). Trimming removed 2 bases at V and 4 bases at J, with 12 bases between. DNA for the CDR3: TGTGCCAGCAGCTTAAAGGGGGGTTTCACTGAAGCTTTCTTT. The encoded protein is CASSLKGGFTEAFF.

The CDR3 nucleotides are TGCAGCGTTGTTAAAGTGAGCTCCTACAATGAGCAGTTCTTC. Translation: CSVVKVSSYNEQFF. This chain links TRBV29-1 with TRBJ2-1, with unresolved D. The CDR3 runs 14 residues. CDR1 SQVTM and CDR2 ANQGSEA come from the germline V gene. Trimming pared 4 bases from V and 0 bases from J, leaving 10 bases between.

The chain carries TRBV7-8 and TRBJ2-1; 11 positions agree with TRBD2. The CDR3 consists of 16 residues. CDR1 SGHVS and CDR2 FQNEAQ come from the germline V gene. Trimming at V came to 6 bases and at J to 6 bases, leaving 10 bases not matched to a gene. CDR3 residues: CASRDTGTSGPNEQFF. CDR3 nucleotide sequence: TGTGCCAGCAGAGATACCGGGACTAGCGGCCCCAATGAGCAGTTCTTC.

V usage is TRBV11-2 and J usage is TRBJ2-7; 8 nucleotides line up with TRBD1. This CDR3 is 16 amino acids long. Unmatched junction bases numbered 10, after V lost 5 bases and J lost 1 base. Germline CDR1 and CDR2: SGHAT and FQNNGV. CDR3 nucleotide sequence: TGTGCCAGCAGCCGCGTTCCAGGGGGCGCTTCCTACGAGCAGTACTTC. Protein sequence: CASSRVPGGASYEQYF.

About this clone: Its ends do not fully match the called genes, so a read error is possible. The genes are TRBV3-1 (or the pseudogene TRBV3-2) and TRBJ2-1; unclear D gene. In germline, CDR1 is LGHDT, CDR2 YNNKEL (reference sequence). The CDR3 loop spans 9 amino acids. CDR3 DNA sequence: TGTGCCAGCAGCCTTTTCTGGGTCTTC. Translated, it gives CASSLFWVF.

The V call is TRBV21-1, the J call TRBJ1-1; the table names TRBD1, a call not compared with the DNA. TRBV21-1 is flagged as a pseudogene. The CDR3 has 19 amino acids. CDR3 DNA: TGTGCCAGCAGCCCGCCGGGTACCGGGACAGGGGGAATGAACACTGAAGCTTTCTTT. Encoded protein: CASSPPGTGTGGMNTEAFF.

The V gene is TRBV11-2, the J gene TRBJ2-7, with 14 bases lining up with TRBD2. CDR3 length: 15 residues. Per germline, CDR1 SGHAT and CDR2 FQNNGV. V was clipped by 5 bases and J by 4 bases; unmatched bases: 4. This CDR3 is CASSTGLAGGYEQYF. CDR3 DNA sequence: TGTGCCAGCAGCACCGGACTAGCGGGAGGTTACGAGCAGTACTTC.

This chain uses TRBV7-9 with TRBJ2-2; 8 bases match TRBD1. The CDR3 runs 16 residues. Trimming at V came to 6 bases and at J to 0 bases, leaving 6 bases not matched to a gene. Looked up from germline, CDR1 is SEHNR and CDR2 is FQNEAQ (reference sequence). CDR3 DNA sequence: TGTGCCAGCAGTGCGCCGGGACAGGCGAACACCGGGGAGCTGTTTTTT. As protein: CASSAPGQANTGELFF.

The chain couples TRBV7-9 to TRBJ2-1; 10 bases fit TRBD2. CDR1 and CDR2 from the germline V gene are SEHNR and FQNEAQ (reference sequence). This CDR3 is 16 amino acids long. Unmatched junction bases numbered 9, after V lost 1 base and J lost 9 bases. The CDR3 region has the DNA TGTGCCAGCAGCTTAGGGGATTTAGCGGGAGGCGGTGAGCAGTTCTTC. Translation: CASSLGDLAGGGEQFF.

The sample holds one count of this clone. The chain has TRBV27 and TRBJ2-3; TRBD1 is a possible D gene (5 bases). The V gene lost 3 bases and the J gene lost 12 bases, with 28 bases spanning the gap. Germline CDR1 and CDR2: MNHEY and SMNVEV (reference sequence). The CDR3 length is 17 residues. CDR3 sequence reads: CASSFPMTEHRYDSQYF. The CDR3 region has the DNA TGTGCCAGCAGTTTCCCCATGACAGAGCACAGATACGACTCCCAGTATTTT.

The chain is built from TRBV13 and TRBJ2-6; possibly TRBD1 or TRBD2 for D (6 bases each). This CDR3 is 15 amino acids long. Trimming removed 7 bases from V and 0 bases from J, with 10 bases in between. Germline V gene sequence: CDR1 PRHDT, CDR2 FYEKMQ (reference sequence). This CDR3 is CASTKGGSGANVLTF. CDR3 bases: TGTGCCAGCACCAAGGGGGGCTCTGGGGCCAACGTCCTGACTTTC.

The chain joins TRBV28 to TRBJ2-7, with 7 bases lining up with TRBD2. The trim removed 4 bases at V and 2 bases at J, leaving 11 bases unmatched. The CDR3 consists of 16 residues. Germline V gene sequence: CDR1 MDHEN, CDR2 SYDVKM. CDR3 DNA sequence: TGTGCCAGCAGTTCCCCGAGCGGGAATAGGGCCTACGAGCAGTACTTC. This gives the protein CASSSPSGNRAYEQYF. Full variable domain (rest looked up from reference TRBV28 and TRBJ2-7): DVKVTQSSRYLVKRTGEKVFLECVQDMDHENMFWYRQDPGLGLRLIYFSYDVKMKEKGDIPEGYSVSREKKERFSLILESASTNQTSMYLCASSSPSGNRAYEQYFGPGTRLTVT.

This sequence joins TRBV6-1 and TRBJ2-7, with TRBD2 matching 10 bases. Trimming took 5 bases from V and 7 from J; bases not matched to a gene: 2. CDR3 length: 12 amino acids. The germline V gene encodes CDR1 MNHNS and CDR2 SASEGT. CDR3 in amino acids: CASSKLAGEQYF. The CDR3 DNA sequence: TGTGCCAGCAGTAAACTAGCGGGAGAGCAGTACTTC.